Included here is one TCR beta chain sequence, with context. The ends lost 0 bases at V and 3 bases at J; junction bases unmatched: 7. Germline CDR1 reads SGHRS; CDR2 reads YFSETQ. The CDR3 is 17 amino acids. Sequenced by immunoSEQ multiplex PCR; TCRdb stores in-frame clones only, minus some. The sample lists a few hundred thousand clones, 75% to 90% occurring once. This record comes from a study of blood T cell repertoires in COVID-19. Sequences were obtained from peripheral blood. This clonotype originated in a woman between 18 and 30 years old with acute or convalescent COVID-19. The chain is built from TRBV5-1 and TRBJ2-1; 9 bases line up with TRBD1. CDR3 sequence: CASSLDSPDRGYNEQFF. For the CDR3, the DNA is TGCGCCAGCAGCTTGGATTCACCGGACAGGGGCTACAATGAGCAGTTCTTC.